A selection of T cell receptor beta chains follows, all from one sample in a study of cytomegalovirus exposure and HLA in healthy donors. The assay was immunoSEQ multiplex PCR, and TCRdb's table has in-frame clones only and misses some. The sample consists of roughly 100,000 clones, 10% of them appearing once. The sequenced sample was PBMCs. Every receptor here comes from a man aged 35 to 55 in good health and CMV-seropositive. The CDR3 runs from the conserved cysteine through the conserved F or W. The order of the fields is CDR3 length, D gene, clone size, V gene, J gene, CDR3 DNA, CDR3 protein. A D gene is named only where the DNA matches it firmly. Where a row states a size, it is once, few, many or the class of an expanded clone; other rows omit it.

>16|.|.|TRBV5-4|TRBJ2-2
TGTGCCAGCAGCTTGAATAAGGGACAGAACACCGGGGAGCTGTTTTTT
CASSLNKGQNTGELFF
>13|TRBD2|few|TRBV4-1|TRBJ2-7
TGCGCCAGCAGCATAGGACTAGCGGGAGAGCAGTACTTC
CASSIGLAGEQYF
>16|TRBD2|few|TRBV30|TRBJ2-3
TGTGCCTGGAGGAAAGGTCTAGCGGTTTTATCAGATACGCAGTATTTT
CAWRKGLAVLSDTQYF
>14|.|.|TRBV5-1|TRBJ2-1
TGCGCCAGCAGCTTGTATGACACTCCCAATGAGCAGTTCTTC
CASSLYDTPNEQFF
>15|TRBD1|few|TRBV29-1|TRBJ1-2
TGCAGCGTCTTATTTACAGGGGTAGACGGCTATGGCTACACCTTC
CSVLFTGVDGYGYTF
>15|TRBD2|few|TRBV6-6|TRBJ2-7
TGTGCCAGCAGTCCGAGGACTAGCGGGAACTACGAGCAGTACTTC
CASSPRTSGNYEQYF
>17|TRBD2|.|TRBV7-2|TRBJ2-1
TGTGCCAGCAGCTTACTGCCTAGCGGGAGTAGTTACAATGAGCAGTTCTTC
CASSLLPSGSSYNEQFF
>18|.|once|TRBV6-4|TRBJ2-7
TGTGCCAGCAGTGACCTCAACGAGGGAGAAAAGCACTTCTACGAGCAGTACTTC
CASSDLNEGEKHFYEQYF
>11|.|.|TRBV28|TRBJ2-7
TGTGCCAGCAGTCCGAGAGACGAGCAGTACTTC
CASSPRDEQYF
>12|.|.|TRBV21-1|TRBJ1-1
TGTGCCAGCCCGGACAGGGTAACTGAAGCTTTCTTT
CASPDRVTEAFF
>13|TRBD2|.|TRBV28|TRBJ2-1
TGTGCCAGCAGTGGACTAGCGGGAGACGAGCAGTTCTTC
CASSGLAGDEQFF
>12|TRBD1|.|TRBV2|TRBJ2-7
TGTGCCGGAGGGACAGGGGCCTACGAGCAGTACTTC
CAGGTGAYEQYF
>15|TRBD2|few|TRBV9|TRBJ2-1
TGTGCCAGCAGCATCCTAGCGGGTATCTACAATGAGCAGTTCTTC
CASSILAGIYNEQFF
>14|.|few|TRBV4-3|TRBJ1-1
TGCGCCAGCAGTCCCGTTCACAGGAACACTGAAGCTTTCTTT
CASSPVHRNTEAFF
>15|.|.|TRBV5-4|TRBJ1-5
TGTGCCAGCAGCTTTGGAGGGAACAACAATCAGCCCCAGCATTTT
CASSFGGNNNQPQHF
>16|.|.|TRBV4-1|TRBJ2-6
TGCGCCAGCAGCATTGGCGGTGCCTATGGGGCCAACGTCCTGACTTTC
CASSIGGAYGANVLTF
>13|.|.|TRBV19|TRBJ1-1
TGTGCCAGTAGTATTAGGGCGGGGAACGAAGCTTTCTTT
CASSIRAGNEAFF
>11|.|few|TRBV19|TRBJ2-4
TGTGCCAGTAGTCCCTCCGGGACAACTTACTTC
CASSPSGTTYF
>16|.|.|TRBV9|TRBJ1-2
TGTGCCAGCAGCGCAGGAGACAGCCGAGCTAACTATGGCTACACCTTC
CASSAGDSRANYGYTF
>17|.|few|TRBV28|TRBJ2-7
TGTGCCAGCAAGGGGAGGAGGCTAATTAGACTTTCCTACGAGCAGTACTTC
CASKGRRLIRLSYEQYF
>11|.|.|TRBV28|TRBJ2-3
TGTGCCAGCAGTCGTCGACAGGAGGAATATTTT
CASSRRQEEYF
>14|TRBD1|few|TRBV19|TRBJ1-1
TGTGCCAGTAGCCCACAGGGGGCGAACACTGAAGCTTTCTTT
CASSPQGANTEAFF
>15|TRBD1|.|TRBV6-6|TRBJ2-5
TGTGCCAGCAGTAAACGACAGGGGCGCGGGGAGACCCAGTACTTC
CASSKRQGRGETQYF
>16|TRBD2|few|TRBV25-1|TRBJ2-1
TGTGCCAGCAGTTTTAGGGTAGCGGGAGTCTGGAATGAGCAGTTCTTC
CASSFRVAGVWNEQFF
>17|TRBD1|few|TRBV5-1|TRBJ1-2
TGCGCCAGCAGCCGAACCCCCGGGACAGGGGAAGGCTATGGCTACACCTTC
CASSRTPGTGEGYGYTF
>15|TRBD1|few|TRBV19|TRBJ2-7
TGTGCCAGTAGTTACCGGGACAGGGTTATGGACGAGCAGTACTTC
CASSYRDRVMDEQYF
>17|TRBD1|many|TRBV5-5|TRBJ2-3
TGTGCCAGCAGCTTGGGTATTGGACAGGGGGCATCAGATACGCAGTATTTT
CASSLGIGQGASDTQYF
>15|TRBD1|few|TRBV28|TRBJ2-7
TGTGCCAGCAAGTTACCGGGACAGAGACCTCTTGAGCAGTACTTC
CASKLPGQRPLEQYF
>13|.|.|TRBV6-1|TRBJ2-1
TGTGCCAGCATCCGGGTCTCCTACAATGAGCAGTTCTTC
CASIRVSYNEQFF
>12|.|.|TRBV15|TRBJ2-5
TGTGCCACCAGCACGGAGCGGGAGACCCAGTACTTC
CATSTERETQYF
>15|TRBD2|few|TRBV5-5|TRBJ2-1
TGTGCCAGCAGCTTGATTAGCGGGAGTACGAATGAGCAGTTCTTC
CASSLISGSTNEQFF
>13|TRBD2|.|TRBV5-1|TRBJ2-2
TGCGCCAGCATGCTAGCGGGCACCGGGGAGCTGTTTTTT
CASMLAGTGELFF
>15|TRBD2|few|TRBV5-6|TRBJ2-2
TGTGCCAGCAGCTTGGGGCTAGCGGGATTCGGGGAGCTGTTTTTT
CASSLGLAGFGELFF
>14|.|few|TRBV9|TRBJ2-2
TGTGCCAGCAGCGGCGAAACGGACACCGGGGAGCTGTTTTTT
CASSGETDTGELFF
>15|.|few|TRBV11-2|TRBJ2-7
TGTGCCAGCAGCCCCGGGGGAGAGTCATCCTACGAGCAGTACTTC
CASSPGGESSYEQYF
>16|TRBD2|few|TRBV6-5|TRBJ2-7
TGTGCCAGCAGTTACCCGGGGGAGCGGGGGCGCTACGAGCAGTACTTC
CASSYPGERGRYEQYF
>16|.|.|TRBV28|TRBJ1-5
TGTGCCAGCAGTTTGGGTAGCGGAAGGGGCAATCAGCCCCAGCATTTT
CASSLGSGRGNQPQHF
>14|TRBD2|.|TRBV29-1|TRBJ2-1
TGCAGCGTGGGACTAGCGGGAGTGTACAATGAGCAGTTCTTC
CSVGLAGVYNEQFF
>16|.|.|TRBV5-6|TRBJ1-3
TGTGCCAGCAGCTTGATGGCCCGGGACTCTGGAAACACCATATATTTT
CASSLMARDSGNTIYF
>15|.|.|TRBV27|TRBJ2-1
TGTGCCAGCAGTTTATCGGTTAGCTCCTACAATGAGCAGTTCTTC
CASSLSVSSYNEQFF
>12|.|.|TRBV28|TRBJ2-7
TGTGCCAGCAGCCATGGGGAGTTCGAGCAGTACTTC
CASSHGEFEQYF
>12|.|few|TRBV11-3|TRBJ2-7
TGTGCCAGCAGCTTCCTAAACTACGAGCAGTACTTC
CASSFLNYEQYF
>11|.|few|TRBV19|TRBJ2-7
TGTGCCAGTTTACAGGGTCGCGAGCAGTACTTC
CASLQGREQYF
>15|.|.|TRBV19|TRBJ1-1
TGTGCCAGTAGTTTACAGGGCGCCGGGAACACTGAAGCTTTCTTT
CASSLQGAGNTEAFF
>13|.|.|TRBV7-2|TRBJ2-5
TGTGCCAGCAGCTTAGCCCCCCCGGAGACCCAGTACTTC
CASSLAPPETQYF
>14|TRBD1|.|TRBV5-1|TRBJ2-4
TGCGCCAGCAGCTCCGGGACAGGGAAAAACATTCAGTACTTC
CASSSGTGKNIQYF
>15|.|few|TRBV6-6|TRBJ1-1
TGTGCCAGCACTCCGTCGGGGGATAGGAACACTGAAGCTTTCTTT
CASTPSGDRNTEAFF
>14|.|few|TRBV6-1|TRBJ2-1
TGTGCCAGCAGGAGAGGACTACAGTCAAATGAGCAGTTCTTC
CASRRGLQSNEQFF
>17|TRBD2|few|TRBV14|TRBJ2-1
TGTGCCAGCAGCCAAGGAATACTAGCGGGAGGGCAGAATGAGCAGTTCTTC
CASSQGILAGGQNEQFF
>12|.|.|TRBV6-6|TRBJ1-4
TGTGCCAGCAGTTTTCGGTACGAAAAACTGTTTTTT
CASSFRYEKLFF
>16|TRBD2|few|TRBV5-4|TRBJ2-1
TGTGCCAGCAGCCCCGGGACTAGCGCGAGGGGCAATGAGCAGTTCTTC
CASSPGTSARGNEQFF
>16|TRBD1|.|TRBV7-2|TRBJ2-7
TGTGCCAGCAGCCCCCTTAGGGACAGGGCTTCCTACGAGCAGTACTTC
CASSPLRDRASYEQYF
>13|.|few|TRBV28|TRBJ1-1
TGTGCCAGCAGTTTTCGTAGGAACACTGAAGCTTTCTTT
CASSFRRNTEAFF